The present T cell receptor beta chain was sequenced within a study of OX40 agonist ivuxolimab in advanced cancers. Study background: Each patient was given ivuxolimab into a vein every 2 weeks, at 0.01 to 10 mg/kg.

Study outcomes and limitations: Among patients with partial responses at 0.1-3.0 mg/kg, clonal expansion was among the lowest. Clones of CD4+ and CD8+ blood T cells grew by week 6 at doses of 0.1 to 3.0 mg/kg.

The repertoire was sequenced with immunoSEQ multiplex PCR; TCRdb's copy has only in-frame clones and lacks some. The table records over 25,000 clones, 75% to 90% of them present only once. Baseline was the first blood sampling point, followed by cycle 4 day 1 and cycle 7 day 1. V lost 5 bases and J lost 2, with 10 bases in between. The germline V gene encodes CDR1 MNHEY and CDR2 SMNVEV (reference sequence). This CDR3 spans 13 amino acids. Details on this clone: Its target is not known.

The receptor was isolated from an adult with an advanced solid tumor such as melanoma, head and neck, liver or kidney cancer. The specimen comprised CD4+ or CD8+ T cells sorted from blood, sampled in a trial of the OX40 agonist ivuxolimab. V usage is TRBV27 and J usage is TRBJ2-7, with D possibly matching TRBD2 (6 bases). The DNA for the CDR3 is TGTGCCAGCAGTGGGGACTTCCCCTACGAGCAGTACTTC. It is translated as CASSGDFPYEQYF.